The clone carrying this T cell receptor beta chain was counted a few times. What it recognizes is unknown. This entry belongs to a study of cytomegalovirus exposure and HLA in healthy donors. Study context: From roughly 180 million T cells, an earlier analysis saw 110 million or so unique TCR beta sequences. Study conclusions and caveats: From TCR beta sequences, most subjects' HLA-A and HLA-B alleles were reportedly predicted accurately. A later analysis found most CMV-associated TCR beta chains apparently HLA-restricted.

60 Vbeta and 13 Jbeta primers were used in PCR. The protocol was immunoSEQ multiplex PCR, while the TCRdb copy is restricted to in-frame clones and leaves out a portion. The data show about 150,000 clones, 80% to 85% seen once. Germline CDR1 and CDR2: MNHEY and SVGAGI. V was trimmed by 6 bases and J by 1 base, leaving 3 bases between them. CDR3 length equals 11 residues. At sampling all donors were nominally healthy, likely with unrecorded immune exposures. This TCR derives from a man between 18 and 29 years old in good health and CMV-seronegative. Material: PBMCs. The chain has TRBV6-5 and TRBJ1-1; D not resolved. This chain's CDR3 is CASRRNTEAFF. CDR3 DNA sequence: TGTGCCAGCAGGAGGAACACTGAAGCTTTCTTT.